This T cell receptor beta chain was recorded in a study of blood T cell repertoires in COVID-19. Clones were sequenced by immunoSEQ multiplex PCR, and TCRdb holds only the in-frame ones, with some missing. In the table there are around 300,000 clones, under 90% of which are singletons. The age range of participants was 18 to 89 years, with residence in 20 to 25 US areas. Cohort assignment relied on participant-reported clinical history. There are 13 residues in the CDR3. Trimming left V 6 bases short and J 5 bases short, with 13 bases between. The source is a woman in her thirties or forties who had recovered from COVID-19. Sequencing input: PBMCs or T cells enriched from blood (not recorded which). The V call is TRBV12-3 or TRBV12-4, the J call TRBJ1-1; D uncertain. Here the CDR3 reads CASRAREVTEAFF. The CDR3 nucleotides read TGTGCCAGCAGGGCACGGGAGGTAACTGAAGCTTTCTTT.